The 22 T cell receptor beta chains given below trace back to one sample, sequenced in a study of T-cell reconstitution after alpha-beta-depleted transplantation in children. For TCRbeta, the library was prepared with unique molecular identifiers. TCRdb ran MiXCR on the PCR reads and lists one entry per CDR3 protein. The sample yields approximately 510,000 distinct CDR3 sequences, about 16% seen once. Sequencing was performed on PBMCs from the stem cell graft donor, taken from the stem cell graft. All receptors derive from a human donor who donated a stem cell graft to a child with acute lymphoblastic leukemia.

In its sample, this clonotype was seen a few times. The chain recombines TRBV5-1 with TRBJ1-2, with 9 bases matching TRBD1. This CDR3 region has 13 residues. CDR1 and CDR2 (germline): SGHRS, YFSETQ. J gave up 8 bases and V 3 bases, and 5 bases lay outside the gene matches. Written as DNA, the CDR3 is TGCGCCAGCAGCTCGACAGGGGGAGGGGGCTACACCTTC. The encoded protein is CASSSTGGGGYTF.

The chain couples TRBV3-1 to TRBJ1-3; no reliable D call. Deletions cut 2 bases from V and 4 bases from J, with 9 bases between. There are 14 residues in the CDR3. CDR1 and CDR2 from the germline V gene are LGHDT and YNNKEL (reference sequence). CDR3 region: CASSQLGSGNTIYF. In DNA, the CDR3 is TGTGCCAGCAGCCAACTCGGTAGCGGAAACACCATATATTTT.

A few counts support this clonotype. The J gene is TRBJ2-1, the V gene TRBV5-1, with 7 bases fitting TRBD2. Trimming at V came to 3 bases and at J to 7 bases, leaving 19 bases not matched to a gene. Germline V gene sequence: CDR1 SGHRS, CDR2 YFSETQ. This CDR3 has 18 amino acids. For the CDR3, the DNA is TGCGCCAGCAGCTCGTCGGCGGTAGCGGGCCTCGGATGGAATGAGCAGTTCTTC. Amino acids: CASSSSAVAGLGWNEQFF.

This clonotype occurred a few times. The chain is built from TRBV12-3 or TRBV12-4 and TRBJ2-1; D gene unclear. Trimming pared 6 bases from V and 4 bases from J, leaving 7 bases between. The CDR3 is made up of 12 amino acids. This chain's CDR3 is CASRRAYNEQFF. The CDR3 DNA is TGTGCCAGCAGGAGAGCTTACAATGAGCAGTTCTTC.

This clonotype was recorded a few times. This chain connects TRBV12-3 or TRBV12-4 to TRBJ2-1; D gene ambiguous. Deletions cut 5 bases from V and 7 bases from J, with 12 bases between. This CDR3 has 13 amino acids. The CDR3 is CASSGAPSNEQFF. The CDR3 DNA reads as TGTGCCAGCAGTGGCGCCCCTAGTAATGAGCAGTTCTTC.

The rearrangement joins TRBV3-1 to TRBJ2-7; D possibly corresponds to TRBD1 (6 bases). Germline values: CDR1 LGHDT, CDR2 YNNKEL (reference sequence). The CDR3 length is 16 residues. Trimming shortened V by 4 bases and J by 2 bases, and 18 bases separated the two germline ends. The CDR3 nucleotides read TGTGCCAGCAGCCGACTTGAGGGGGTTGCGACCTACGAGCAGTACTTC. This codes for CASSRLEGVATYEQYF.

This clonotype has more than one count but fewer than ten. This chain uses TRBV11-2 with TRBJ2-7, with D possibly being TRBD1 (6 bases). From germline, CDR1 is SGHAT and CDR2 FQNNGV. The CDR3 has 15 amino acids. With 5 bases removed from V and 5 bases from J, the gap between germline ends came to 19 bases. Here the CDR3 DNA reads TGTGCCAGCAGCCACAGGGTAAGGTCTTGGGACGAGCAGTACTTC. It translates to CASSHRVRSWDEQYF.

This clonotype came up a few times. The chain's CDR3 is CASSLRGSHEQYF. Here the CDR3 DNA reads TGCGCCAGCAGCTTGCGGGGTAGCCACGAGCAGTACTTC. The chain has TRBV5-1 and TRBJ2-7, with a tentative D call TRBD2 (5 bases). Germline V gene lookup returns CDR1 SGHRS and CDR2 YFSETQ. V was trimmed by 1 base and J by 5 bases, leaving 10 bases between them. CDR3 length: 13 residues.

This clonotype has more than one count but fewer than ten. V usage is TRBV12-3 or TRBV12-4 and J usage is TRBJ2-5; the D is unclear. Trimming cost V 5 bases and J 1 base, with 11 bases left between them. The CDR3 loop spans 14 amino acids. CDR3: CASSPQVLQETQYF. The CDR3 nucleotides are TGTGCCAGCAGTCCGCAGGTCCTCCAAGAGACCCAGTACTTC.

The V call is TRBV4-2, the J call TRBJ2-5; D possibly uses TRBD1 or TRBD2 (5 bases each). V lost 1 base and J lost 3, with 15 bases in between. This CDR3 region has 16 residues. The germline V gene encodes CDR1 LGHNA and CDR2 YNFKEQ. The CDR3 spells CASSQVGAGTKETQYF. In DNA, the CDR3 is TGTGCCAGCAGCCAAGTTGGAGCAGGGACCAAAGAGACCCAGTACTTC.

This clonotype showed up just once. This chain joins TRBV30 and TRBJ1-1; the D is unclear. This CDR3 comprises 15 residues. CDR1 is GTSNPN and CDR2 is SVGIG in the germline V gene (reference sequence). Trimming cost V 0 bases and J 0 bases, with 11 bases left between them. CDR3 in amino acids: CAWSVRGIMNTEAFF. The CDR3 nucleotides read TGTGCCTGGAGTGTACGTGGGATTATGAACACTGAAGCTTTCTTT.

The rearrangement joins TRBV12-3 or TRBV12-4 to TRBJ2-3; either TRBD1 or TRBD2 may supply D (5 bases each). The CDR3 runs to 13 residues. The V and J ends lost 5 bases and 4 bases respectively, with 10 bases between them. The DNA of the CDR3 is TGTGCCAGCAGTCCCTGGGGGTCAGATACGCAGTATTTT. Its translation: CASSPWGSDTQYF.

This chain connects TRBV5-6 to TRBJ1-1; 7 bases map to TRBD1. The germline CDR1 and CDR2 sequences are SGHDT and YYEEEE. This CDR3 has 18 amino acids. V was pared by 4 bases and J by 5 bases, with 20 bases of the junction left unmatched. DNA of the CDR3: TGTGCCAGCAGCCCGAGATTACAGGGGCGCCCAAAGGGGACTGAAGCTTTCTTT. Its translation: CASSPRLQGRPKGTEAFF.

This clonotype turned up a few times. The chain combines TRBV27 with TRBJ2-5; TRBD2 is a possible D gene (6 bases). The CDR3 sequence is 16 residues long. Germline CDR1 is MNHEY and CDR2 is SMNVEV (reference sequence). V was cut by 5 bases and J by 5 bases, with 21 bases left in between. CDR3 nucleotides: TGTGCCAGCAGTCCTCGGCGGGAAGGGGTCTGGGAGACCCAGTACTTC. Protein sequence: CASSPRREGVWETQYF.

The table lists this clonotype with a few counts. This sequence joins TRBV7-6 and TRBJ2-2; D may be TRBD2 (6 bases). This CDR3 region has 15 residues. Per the germline V gene, CDR1 is SGHVS and CDR2 is FNYEAQ. The V end was cut by 4 bases, the J end by 5 bases, with 14 bases between. The CDR3 DNA follows: TGTGCCAGCAGCTCCGCATTAGCGGATACCGGGGAGCTGTTTTTT. This translates into CASSSALADTGELFF.

The chain employs TRBV5-1 and TRBJ1-1; no reliable D call. The V and J ends lost 4 bases and 3 bases respectively, with 13 bases between them. CDR3 length: 14 residues. Germline CDR1 and CDR2: SGHRS and YFSETQ. The CDR3 DNA follows: TGCGCCAGCAGCATCGACGGGGTGGACACTGAAGCTTTCTTT. It codes for CASSIDGVDTEAFF.

A few counts support this clonotype. The chain employs TRBV28 and TRBJ2-7; 9 bases match TRBD2. The CDR3 length is 18 residues. V dropped 3 bases and J dropped 5; count of bases not matched to a gene: 17. Germline CDR1 MDHEN, CDR2 SYDVKM. CDR3 loop: CASSFVRLREGLRNEQYF. As DNA, the CDR3 is TGTGCCAGCAGTTTTGTCCGATTGCGGGAGGGCCTTAGAAACGAGCAGTACTTC.

The rearrangement joins TRBV28 to TRBJ2-3; TRBD1 might be the D (6 bases). The CDR3 covers 16 residues. Trimming took 4 bases from V and 2 from J, leaving 16 bases between them. Germline-derived CDR1 and CDR2 are MDHEN and SYDVKM. In DNA form, the CDR3 reads TGTGCCAGCAGTTCCCCTCGGGACACCTTCACAGATACGCAGTATTTT. This encodes CASSSPRDTFTDTQYF.

This clonotype has only a few counts. The V and J genes are TRBV3-1 and TRBJ2-1; 12 bases are shared with TRBD2. Per germline, CDR1 LGHDT and CDR2 YNNKEL (reference sequence). CDR3 length equals 18 residues. With 1 base clipped from V and 6 bases from J, the junction kept 10 bases outside the gene matches. Written as DNA, the CDR3 is TGTGCCAGCAGCCAAGTCTGGCTAGCGGGAGGGCCCGTCAATGAGCAGTTCTTC. This encodes CASSQVWLAGGPVNEQFF.

This clonotype was seen ten or more times. The chain has TRBV12-3 or TRBV12-4 and TRBJ2-1; D perhaps matches TRBD1 (6 bases). With 6 bases removed from V and 9 bases from J, the gap between germline ends came to 15 bases. The CDR3 extends over 13 amino acids. The CDR3: CASRDRSQLEQFF. DNA for the CDR3: TGTGCCAGCAGAGACAGGTCCCAGCTTGAGCAGTTCTTC.

The chain couples TRBV5-1 to TRBJ2-6, with D possibly matching TRBD1 (6 bases). The CDR3 length is 16 residues. V shed 4 bases and J shed 0 bases, with 11 bases lying between them. Germline loops: CDR1 SGHRS, CDR2 YFSETQ. The CDR3 region is CASSHHRDSGANVLTF. CDR3 nucleotide sequence: TGCGCCAGCAGCCACCACAGGGACTCTGGGGCCAACGTCCTGACTTTC.

This clonotype was detected many times. This chain uses TRBV27 with TRBJ2-1, with D possibly being TRBD1 (6 bases). Germline V gene lookup returns CDR1 MNHEY and CDR2 SMNVEV (reference sequence). The V and J ends lost 6 bases and 4 bases respectively, with 16 bases between them. The CDR3 is 15 residues long. CDR3 residues: CASSHPRGGYNEQFF. The CDR3 DNA reads TGTGCCAGCAGCCACCCCCGAGGGGGATACAATGAGCAGTTCTTC.